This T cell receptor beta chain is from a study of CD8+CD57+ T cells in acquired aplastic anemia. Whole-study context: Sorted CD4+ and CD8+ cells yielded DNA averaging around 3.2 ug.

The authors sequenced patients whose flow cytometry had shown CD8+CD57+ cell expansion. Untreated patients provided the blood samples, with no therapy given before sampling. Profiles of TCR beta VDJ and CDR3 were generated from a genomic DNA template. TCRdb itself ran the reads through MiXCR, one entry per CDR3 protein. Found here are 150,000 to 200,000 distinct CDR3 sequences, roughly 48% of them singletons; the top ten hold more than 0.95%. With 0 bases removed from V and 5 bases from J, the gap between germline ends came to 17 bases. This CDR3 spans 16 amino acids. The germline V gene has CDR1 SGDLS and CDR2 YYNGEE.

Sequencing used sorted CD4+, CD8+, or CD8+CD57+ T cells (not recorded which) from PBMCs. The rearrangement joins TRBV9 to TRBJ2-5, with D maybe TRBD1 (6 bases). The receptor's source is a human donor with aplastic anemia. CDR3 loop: CASSVVVGGGMETQYF. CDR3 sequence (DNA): TGTGCCAGCAGCGTAGTTGTAGGGGGTGGAATGGAGACCCAGTACTTC. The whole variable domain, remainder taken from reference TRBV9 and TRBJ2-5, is DSGVTQTPKHLITATGQRVTLRCSPRSGDLSVYWYQQSLDQGLQFLIQYYNGEERAKGNILERFSAQQFPDLHSELNLSSLELGDSALYFCASSVVVGGGMETQYFGPGTRLLVL.